The rows below give T cell receptor beta chains drawn from one sample of a study of shared clonotypes between healthy human individuals. Measured with immunoSEQ multiplex PCR; TCRdb has only the in-frame clones, and not every one. The table records about 2 million clones, approximately 94% of them present only once. Sample: naive CD8+ T cells sorted from blood. Receptor source: a man aged 18 to 30 in good health. Both conserved end residues are part of each CDR3. A D gene is named only where the DNA matches it firmly. Expanded clones are given a class, and other clones once, few, many or no size at all.

v_gene	j_gene	abundance	d_gene	CDR3nt	CDR3aa
TRBV14	TRBJ2-7	-	TRBD1	TGTGCCAGCAGTTGGACAGGGATGAATACCGAGCAGTACTTC	CASSWTGMNTEQYF
TRBV7-3	TRBJ2-3	-	-	TGTGCCAGCAGCTTAGGGGGGAATACGCAGTATTTT	CASSLGGNTQYF
TRBV30	TRBJ1-3	-	TRBD1	TGTGCCTGGAGTGGATATGACAGGGAGACCGTTACTGGAAACACCATATATTTT	CAWSGYDRETVTGNTIYF
TRBV6-1	TRBJ2-5	-	-	TGTGCCAGCAGTAACAGGACAGTCCAAGAGACCCAGTACTTC	CASSNRTVQETQYF
TRBV7-3	TRBJ2-1	once	TRBD1	TGTGCCAGCAGCTTGTCAGGGGGCTCCTACAATGAGCAGTTCTTC	CASSLSGGSYNEQFF
TRBV29-1	TRBJ2-1	once	-	TGCAGCGTTGAAGAGGGCTACGGTGGGGGTTATAACTACAATGAGCAGTTCTTC	CSVEEGYGGGYNYNEQFF
TRBV27	TRBJ1-2	-	-	TGTGCCAGCAGGAGGGGGGCGGCCTATGGCTACACCTTC	CASRRGAAYGYTF
TRBV27	TRBJ1-6	-	-	TGTGCCAGCAGTTTCAAACGAGAATCACCCCTCCACTTT	CASSFKRESPLHF
TRBV6-5	TRBJ1-1	-	-	TGTGCCAGCAGTTACTCCGGGCCAAGCTCTCAAGCTTTCTTT	CASSYSGPSSQAFF
TRBV11-2	TRBJ2-5	-	TRBD2	TGTGCCAGCAGCCTCCTAGCGGGGGGGCAAGAGACCCAGTACTTC	CASSLLAGGQETQYF
TRBV27	TRBJ2-3	-	-	TGTGCCTCCCAGGGGAATACGCAGTATTTT	CASQGNTQYF
TRBV4-1	TRBJ2-7	-	-	TGCGCCAGCAGCCAAGAGGAGGGGACCTACGAGCAGTACTTC	CASSQEEGTYEQYF
TRBV6-6	TRBJ2-1	once	-	TGTGCCAGCGAGGCACAGGGAGTAGGGAATGAGCAGTTCTTC	CASEAQGVGNEQFF
TRBV6-5	TRBJ2-2	-	-	TGTGCCAGCAGTTACGTGGCAGGGTCGATCGGGGAGCTGTTTTTT	CASSYVAGSIGELFF
TRBV28	TRBJ2-7	once	-	TGTGCCACCGGCTGGGCTTCCTCTTCCTACGAGCAGTACTTC	CATGWASSSYEQYF
TRBV27	TRBJ1-1	-	-	TGTGCCAGCAGTTTAGTGGTGAACACTGAAGCTTTCTTT	CASSLVVNTEAFF
TRBV4-2	TRBJ1-5	-	TRBD1	TGTGCCAGCAGCCAAGATGTACAGGGGACTTATAGCAATCAGCCCCAGCATTTT	CASSQDVQGTYSNQPQHF
TRBV11-2	TRBJ1-5	few	-	TGTGCCAGCAGCTTAGATGATATTCAGCCCCAGCATTTT	CASSLDDIQPQHF
TRBV7-9	TRBJ2-7	-	-	TGTGCCAGCAGCTCCCGGCCCCAGTGGGAGCAGTACTTC	CASSSRPQWEQYF
TRBV6-4	TRBJ2-1	-	TRBD2	TGTGCCAGCAGTCGTAGCGGGAGGGCCCTCGACGAGCAGTTCTTC	CASSRSGRALDEQFF
TRBV19	TRBJ2-1	once	-	TGTGCCAGTAGTATGGGGGGTTACAATGAGCAGTTCTTC	CASSMGGYNEQFF
TRBV6-6	TRBJ2-3	-	-	TGTGCCAGCAGTTACCAAAGCCCCACAGATACGCAGTATTTT	CASSYQSPTDTQYF
TRBV13	TRBJ2-7	-	-	TGTGCCAGCAGCTCCTCAGGGGGGGGCTCCTACGAGCAGTACTTC	CASSSSGGGSYEQYF